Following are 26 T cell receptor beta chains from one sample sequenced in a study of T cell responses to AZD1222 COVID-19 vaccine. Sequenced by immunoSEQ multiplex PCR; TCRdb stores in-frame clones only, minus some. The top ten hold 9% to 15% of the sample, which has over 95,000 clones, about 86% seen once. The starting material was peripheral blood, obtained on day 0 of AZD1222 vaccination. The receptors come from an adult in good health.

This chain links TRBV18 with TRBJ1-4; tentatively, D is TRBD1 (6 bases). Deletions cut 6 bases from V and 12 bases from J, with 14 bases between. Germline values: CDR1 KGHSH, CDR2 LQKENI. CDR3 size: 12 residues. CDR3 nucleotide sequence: TGTGCCAGCTCCAGCGGGGGGCGCGAACTGTTTTTT. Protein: CASSSGGRELFF.

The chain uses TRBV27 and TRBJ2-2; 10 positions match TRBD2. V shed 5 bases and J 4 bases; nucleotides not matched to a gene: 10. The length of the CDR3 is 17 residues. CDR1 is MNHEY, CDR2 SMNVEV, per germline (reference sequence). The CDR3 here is CASSPHSGTSVTGELFF. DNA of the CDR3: TGTGCCAGCAGTCCTCATTCCGGGACTAGCGTCACCGGGGAGCTGTTTTTT.

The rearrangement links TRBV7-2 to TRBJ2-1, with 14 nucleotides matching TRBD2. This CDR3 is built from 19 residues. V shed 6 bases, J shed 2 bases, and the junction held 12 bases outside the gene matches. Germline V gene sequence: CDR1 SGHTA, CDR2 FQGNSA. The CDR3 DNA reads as TGTGCCAGCAGACGTACCGGGACTAGCGGGAGTTGGGCCTACAATGAGCAGTTCTTC. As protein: CASRRTGTSGSWAYNEQFF. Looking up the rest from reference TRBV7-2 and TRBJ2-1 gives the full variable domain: GAGVSQSPSNKVTEKGKDVELRCDPISGHTALYWYRQSLGQGLEFLIYFQGNSAPDKSGLPSDRFSAERTGGSVSTLTIQRTQQEDSAVYLCASRRTGTSGSWAYNEQFFGPGTRLTVL.

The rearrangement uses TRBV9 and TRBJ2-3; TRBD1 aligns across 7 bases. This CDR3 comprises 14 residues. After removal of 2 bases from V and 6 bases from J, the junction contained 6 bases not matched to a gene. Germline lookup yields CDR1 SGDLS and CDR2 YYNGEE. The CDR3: CASSVTGRRDTQYF. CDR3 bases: TGTGCCAGCAGCGTGACAGGGCGTCGGGATACGCAGTATTTT.

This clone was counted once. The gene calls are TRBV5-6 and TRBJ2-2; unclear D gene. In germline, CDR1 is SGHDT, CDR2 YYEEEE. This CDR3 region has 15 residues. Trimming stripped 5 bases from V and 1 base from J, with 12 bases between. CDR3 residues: CASRRGRMNTGELFF. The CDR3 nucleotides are TGTGCCAGCAGGCGTGGACGGATGAACACCGGGGAGCTGTTTTTT.

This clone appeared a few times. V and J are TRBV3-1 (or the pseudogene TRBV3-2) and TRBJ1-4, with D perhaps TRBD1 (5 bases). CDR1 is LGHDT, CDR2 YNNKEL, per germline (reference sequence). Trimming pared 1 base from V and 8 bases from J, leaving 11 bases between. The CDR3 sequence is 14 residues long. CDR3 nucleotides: TGTGCCAGCAGCCAAGCCGGGGCCAGGGAAAAACTGTTTTTT. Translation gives CASSQAGAREKLFF.

CDR3 coding DNA: TGTGCCAGCAGTCAGCGGGGGTCAGGGGACTACGAGCAGTACTTC. The encoded protein is CASSQRGSGDYEQYF. The chain carries TRBV6-2 or TRBV6-3 and TRBJ2-7, with 8 bases matching TRBD2. The V segment lost 5 bases and the J segment 3 bases; nucleotides outside the gene matches: 9. CDR3 length equals 15 residues. Germline CDR1 reads MNHEY; CDR2 reads SVGEGT.

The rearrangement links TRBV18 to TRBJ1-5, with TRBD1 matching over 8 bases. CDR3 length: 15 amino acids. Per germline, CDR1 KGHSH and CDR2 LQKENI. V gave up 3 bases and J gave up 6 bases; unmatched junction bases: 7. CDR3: CASSPDQQGVQPQHF. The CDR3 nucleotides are TGTGCCAGCTCACCCGATCAACAGGGGGTTCAGCCCCAGCATTTT.

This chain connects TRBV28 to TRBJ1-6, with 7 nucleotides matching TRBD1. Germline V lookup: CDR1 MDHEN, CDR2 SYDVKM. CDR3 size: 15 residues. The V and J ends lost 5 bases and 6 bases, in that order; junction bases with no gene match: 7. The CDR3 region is CASSPGTARNSPLHF. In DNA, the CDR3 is TGTGCCAGCAGTCCCGGGACAGCCCGTAATTCACCCCTCCACTTT.

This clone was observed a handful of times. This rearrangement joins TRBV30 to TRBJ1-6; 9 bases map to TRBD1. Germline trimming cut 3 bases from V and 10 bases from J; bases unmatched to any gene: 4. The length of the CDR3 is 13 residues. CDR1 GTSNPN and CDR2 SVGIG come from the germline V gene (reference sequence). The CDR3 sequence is CAWRGQGNSPLHF. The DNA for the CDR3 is TGTGCCTGGAGGGGACAGGGAAACTCACCCCTCCACTTT. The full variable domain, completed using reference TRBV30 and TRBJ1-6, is SQTIHQWPATLVQPVGSPLSLECTVEGTSNPNLYWYRQAAGRGLQLLFYSVGIGQISSEVPQNLSASRPQDRQFILSSKKLLLSDSGFYLCAWRGQGNSPLHFGNGTRLTVT.

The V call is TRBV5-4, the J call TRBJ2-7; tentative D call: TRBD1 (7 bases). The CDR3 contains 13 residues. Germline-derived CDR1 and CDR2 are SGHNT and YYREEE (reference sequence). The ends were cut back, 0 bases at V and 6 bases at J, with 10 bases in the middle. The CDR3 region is CASSLVRGAEQYF. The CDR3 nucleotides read TGTGCCAGCAGCTTGGTCAGGGGGGCCGAGCAGTACTTC.

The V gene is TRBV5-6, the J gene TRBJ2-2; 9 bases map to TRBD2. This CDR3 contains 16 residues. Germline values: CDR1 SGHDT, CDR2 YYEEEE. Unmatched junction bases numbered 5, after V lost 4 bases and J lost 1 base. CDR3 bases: TGTGCCAGCAGCCGAGGGACTAGCAGGAACACCGGGGAGCTGTTTTTT. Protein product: CASSRGTSRNTGELFF.

The CDR3 region is CASSFSGAVYGYTF. As DNA, the CDR3 is TGTGCCAGCAGTTTTTCAGGGGCGGTCTATGGCTACACCTTC. The rearrangement uses TRBV28 and TRBJ1-2, with D perhaps matching TRBD1 (6 bases). Germline CDR1 is MDHEN and CDR2 is SYDVKM. Between the trimmed V and J ends, which lost 3 bases and 4 bases, there was a span of 12 bases. The CDR3 contains 14 residues.

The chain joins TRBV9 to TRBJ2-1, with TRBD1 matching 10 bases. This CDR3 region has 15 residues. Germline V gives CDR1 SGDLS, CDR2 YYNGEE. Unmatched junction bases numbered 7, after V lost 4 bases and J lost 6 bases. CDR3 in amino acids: CASSLGQGRINEQFF. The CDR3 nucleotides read TGTGCCAGCAGCCTGGGACAGGGGAGGATCAATGAGCAGTTCTTC.

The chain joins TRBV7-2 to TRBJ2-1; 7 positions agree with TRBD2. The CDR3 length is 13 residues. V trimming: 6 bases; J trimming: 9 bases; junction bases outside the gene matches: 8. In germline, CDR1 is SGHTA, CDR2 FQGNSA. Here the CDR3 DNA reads TGTGCCAGCAGTCAACAGCGGGGTCGTGAGCAGTTCTTC. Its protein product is CASSQQRGREQFF.

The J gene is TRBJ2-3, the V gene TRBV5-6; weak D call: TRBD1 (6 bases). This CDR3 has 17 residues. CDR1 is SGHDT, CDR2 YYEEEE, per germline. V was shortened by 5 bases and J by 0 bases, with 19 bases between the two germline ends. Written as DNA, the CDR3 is TGTGCCAGCAGACCCCTGGGGGCTAGCAGAAGCACAGATACGCAGTATTTT. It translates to CASRPLGASRSTDTQYF.

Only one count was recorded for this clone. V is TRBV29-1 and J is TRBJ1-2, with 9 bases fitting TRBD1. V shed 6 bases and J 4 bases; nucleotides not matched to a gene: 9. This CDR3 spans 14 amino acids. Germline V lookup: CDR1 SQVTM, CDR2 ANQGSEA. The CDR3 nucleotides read TGCAGCGTGCCTCCCGGGACAGGGACCTATGGCTACACCTTC. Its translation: CSVPPGTGTYGYTF.

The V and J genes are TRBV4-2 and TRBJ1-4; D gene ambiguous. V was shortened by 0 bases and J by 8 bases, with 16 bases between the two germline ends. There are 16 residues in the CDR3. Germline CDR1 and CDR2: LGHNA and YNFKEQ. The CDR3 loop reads CASSQDAARLGEKLFF. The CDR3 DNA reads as TGTGCCAGCAGCCAAGATGCGGCACGGTTAGGAGAAAAACTGTTTTTT.

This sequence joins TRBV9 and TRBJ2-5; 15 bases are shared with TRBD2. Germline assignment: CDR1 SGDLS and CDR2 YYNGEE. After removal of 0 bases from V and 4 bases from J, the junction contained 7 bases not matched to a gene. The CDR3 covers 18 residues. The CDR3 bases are TGTGCCAGCAGCGTAGGGACTAGCGGGAGGGCGAAAGGAGAGACCCAGTACTTC. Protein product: CASSVGTSGRAKGETQYF.

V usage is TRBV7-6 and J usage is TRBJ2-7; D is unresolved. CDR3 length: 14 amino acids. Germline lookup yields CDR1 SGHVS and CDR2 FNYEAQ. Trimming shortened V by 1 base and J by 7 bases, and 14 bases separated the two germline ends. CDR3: CASSLGALDGEQYF. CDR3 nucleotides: TGTGCCAGCAGCTTAGGGGCCTTGGACGGGGAGCAGTACTTC.

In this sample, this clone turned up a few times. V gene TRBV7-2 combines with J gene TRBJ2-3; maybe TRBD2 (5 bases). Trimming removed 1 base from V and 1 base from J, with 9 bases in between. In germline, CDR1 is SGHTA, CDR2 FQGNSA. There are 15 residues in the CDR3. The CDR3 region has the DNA TGTGCCAGCAGCTTAGTCGGCGGGCGCACAGATACGCAGTATTTT. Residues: CASSLVGGRTDTQYF.

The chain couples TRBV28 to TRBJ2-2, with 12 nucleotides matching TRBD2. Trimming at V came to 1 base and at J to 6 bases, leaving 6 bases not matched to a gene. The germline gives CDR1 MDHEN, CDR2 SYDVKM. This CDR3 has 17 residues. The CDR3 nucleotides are TGTGCCAGCAGTTTATCCGGACTAGCGGGATGGGCCGGGGAGCTGTTTTTT. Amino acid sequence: CASSLSGLAGWAGELFF.

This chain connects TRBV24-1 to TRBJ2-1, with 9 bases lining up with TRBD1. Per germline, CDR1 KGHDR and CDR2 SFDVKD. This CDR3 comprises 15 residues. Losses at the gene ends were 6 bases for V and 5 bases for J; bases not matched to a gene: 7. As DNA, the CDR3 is TGTGCCACCAGTCAACCGGGACAGGGCCACAATGAGCAGTTCTTC. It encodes CATSQPGQGHNEQFF.

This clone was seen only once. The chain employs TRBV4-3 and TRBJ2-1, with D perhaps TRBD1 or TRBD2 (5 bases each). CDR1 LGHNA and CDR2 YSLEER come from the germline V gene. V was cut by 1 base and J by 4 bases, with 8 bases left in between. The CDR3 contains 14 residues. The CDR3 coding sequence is TGCGCCAGCAGCCAAGGGGACCGTTACAATGAGCAGTTCTTC. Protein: CASSQGDRYNEQFF.

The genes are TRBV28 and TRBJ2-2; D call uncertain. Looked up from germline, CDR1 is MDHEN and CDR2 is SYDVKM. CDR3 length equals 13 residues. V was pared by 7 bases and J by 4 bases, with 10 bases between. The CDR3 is CASTSMVTGELFF. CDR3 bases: TGTGCCAGCACTTCCATGGTCACCGGGGAGCTGTTTTTT.

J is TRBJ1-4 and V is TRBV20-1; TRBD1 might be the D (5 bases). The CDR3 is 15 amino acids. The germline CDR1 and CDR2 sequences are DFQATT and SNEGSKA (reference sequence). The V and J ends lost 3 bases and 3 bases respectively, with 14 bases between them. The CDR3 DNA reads TGCAGTGCTAGTGGAGTCGACAGACCTAATGAAAAACTGTTTTTT. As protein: CSASGVDRPNEKLFF.